One and the same sample provided the 28 T cell receptor beta chains below, sequenced in a study of control samples from healthy donors and cancer patients. The table came from immunoSEQ multiplex PCR; TCRdb's copy has only in-frame clones and leaves some out. This sample has about 48,000 clones, with about 93% found just once. The sample consisted of PBMCs. Every receptor here comes from a woman aged 45-65 years with head and neck cancer.

This sequence joins TRBV12-5 and TRBJ1-2; the D gene is possibly TRBD1 (6 bases). The germline CDR1 and CDR2 sequences are LGHNT and FRNRAP. This CDR3 comprises 12 residues. V was clipped by 2 bases and J by 8 bases, with 9 bases between them. CDR3: CASGLTGSGYTF. For the CDR3, the DNA is TGTGCTAGTGGTTTGACAGGGTCCGGCTACACCTTC. Filled out from reference TRBV12-5 and TRBJ1-2, the complete variable domain reads DARVTQTPRHKVTEMGQEVTMRCQPILGHNTVFWYRQTMMQGLELLAYFRNRAPLDDSGMPKDRFSAEMPDATLATLKIQPSEPRDSAVYFCASGLTGSGYTFGSGTRLTVV.

This sequence joins TRBV5-5 and TRBJ2-7, with D tentatively TRBD2 (6 bases). Germline values: CDR1 SGHKS, CDR2 YYEKEE (reference sequence). Trimming took off 0 bases at V and 4 bases at J, with 14 bases between the two ends. This CDR3 comprises 15 residues. CDR3 in DNA: TGTGCCAGCAGCTTGGTGGCGGGATTGGTGTACGAGCAGTACTTC. This codes for CASSLVAGLVYEQYF.

V is TRBV5-1 and J is TRBJ1-2; D is unresolved. Per the germline V gene, CDR1 is SGHRS and CDR2 is YFSETQ. Trimming left V 4 bases short and J 4 bases short, with 17 bases between. The CDR3 extends over 15 amino acids. The CDR3 region is CASSATSGWGYGYTF. The DNA of the CDR3 is TGCGCCAGCAGCGCCACCTCCGGTTGGGGCTATGGCTACACCTTC. Supplemented by reference TRBV5-1 and TRBJ1-2, the full variable domain reads KAGVTQTPRYLIKTRGQQVTLSCSPISGHRSVSWYQQTPGQGLQFLFEYFSETQRNKGNFPGRFSGRQFSNSRSEMNVSTLELGDSALYLCASSATSGWGYGYTFGSGTRLTVV.

The CDR3 reads CASSSDRHPSTDTQYF. CDR3 nucleotide sequence: TGTGCCAGTAGTTCGGACAGACACCCTAGCACAGATACGCAGTATTTT. The genes are TRBV19 and TRBJ2-3, with D possibly TRBD1 on 6 matching bases. The CDR3 is 16 residues long. Per the germline V gene, CDR1 is LNHDA and CDR2 is SQIVND (reference sequence). With 5 bases removed from V and 0 bases from J, the gap between germline ends came to 15 bases.

The J gene is TRBJ2-3, the V gene TRBV29-1; a weak D match, TRBD1 (6 bases). This CDR3 comprises 13 residues. The germline gives CDR1 SQVTM, CDR2 ANQGSEA. DNA for the CDR3: TGCAGTTCTAAGGATCACAGGGCCGATACGCAGTATTTT. Protein sequence: CSSKDHRADTQYF.

V is TRBV18 and J is TRBJ2-1, with a possible D match to TRBD2 (6 bases). Trimming removed 3 bases from V and 6 bases from J, with 18 bases in between. Germline CDR1 KGHSH, CDR2 LQKENI. The CDR3 length is 16 residues. As DNA, the CDR3 is TGTGCCAGCTCACCTCGCCAGGAGGGTCTGGGCAATGAGCAGTTCTTC. It codes for CASSPRQEGLGNEQFF.

The genes are TRBV5-1 and TRBJ2-2; 7 positions match TRBD1. V lost 3 bases to trimming and J lost 3 bases; unmatched junction nucleotides: 5. Germline CDR1 reads SGHRS; CDR2 reads YFSETQ. The CDR3 spans 15 residues. CDR3 DNA: TGCGCCAGCAGCTCACAGGGGTCCTACACCGGGGAGCTGTTTTTT. It yields the protein CASSSQGSYTGELFF. Variable domain in full (rest from reference TRBV5-1 and TRBJ2-2): KAGVTQTPRYLIKTRGQQVTLSCSPISGHRSVSWYQQTPGQGLQFLFEYFSETQRNKGNFPGRFSGRQFSNSRSEMNVSTLELGDSALYLCASSSQGSYTGELFFGEGSRLTVL.

The genes are TRBV10-3 and TRBJ1-1, with 8 bases identical to TRBD1. The germline V gene encodes CDR1 ENHRY and CDR2 SYGVKD. The CDR3 sequence is 16 residues long. After removal of 7 bases from V and 4 bases from J, the junction contained 14 bases not matched to a gene. CDR3 loop: CAITAGSRTGPTEAFF. CDR3 in DNA: TGTGCCATCACCGCAGGCAGCAGGACAGGGCCCACTGAAGCTTTCTTT.

The chain is built from TRBV4-1 and TRBJ1-6; 9 bases match TRBD1. The CDR3 totals 15 residues. V lost 4 bases and J lost 7; bases outside the gene matches: 5. Germline values: CDR1 MGHRA, CDR2 YSYEKL. The CDR3 region is CASSRLGQGNSPLHF. DNA for the CDR3: TGCGCCAGCAGCCGCTTGGGACAGGGAAATTCACCCCTCCACTTT.

The chain employs TRBV10-2 and TRBJ1-4; 8 bases match TRBD1. Germline assignment: CDR1 WSHSY and CDR2 SAAADI. With 10 bases clipped from V and 5 bases from J, the junction kept 6 bases outside the gene matches. CDR3 length: 13 amino acids. This chain's CDR3 is CATTGGVNEKLFF. CDR3 bases: TGCGCCACCACAGGGGGGGTAAATGAAAAACTGTTTTTT.

This clone was picked up a small number of times. The V call is TRBV19, the J call TRBJ1-2; 7 bases are shared with TRBD1. The CDR3 is 15 residues long. Unmatched junction bases numbered 6, after V lost 3 bases and J lost 2 bases. In germline, CDR1 is LNHDA, CDR2 SQIVND (reference sequence). The CDR3: CASSILQGINYGYTF. The CDR3 nucleotides are TGTGCCAGTAGTATTCTACAGGGGATAAACTATGGCTACACCTTC.

This clone occurred once. The chain carries TRBV30 and TRBJ2-1; D is possibly TRBD2 (6 bases). V was shortened by 1 base and J by 9 bases, with 10 bases between the two germline ends. Germline CDR1 reads GTSNPN; CDR2 reads SVGIG (reference sequence). The CDR3 is 12 residues long. The CDR3 region is CAWSGGVGEQFF. DNA of the CDR3: TGTGCCTGGAGTGGGGGGGTCGGTGAGCAGTTCTTC.

The CDR3 protein is CASSLAQDQPQHF. CDR3 coding DNA: TGTGCCAGCAGCTTAGCGCAGGATCAGCCCCAGCATTTT. The chain couples TRBV7-2 to TRBJ1-5, with no clear D. The ends were cut back, 0 bases at V and 5 bases at J, with 5 bases in the middle. Per the germline V gene, CDR1 is SGHTA and CDR2 is FQGNSA. The length of the CDR3 is 13 residues. The full variable domain, its missing parts supplied by reference TRBV7-2 and TRBJ1-5, is GAGVSQSPSNKVTEKGKDVELRCDPISGHTALYWYRQSLGQGLEFLIYFQGNSAPDKSGLPSDRFSAERTGGSVSTLTIQRTQQEDSAVYLCASSLAQDQPQHFGDGTRLSIL.

The V call is TRBV24-1, the J call TRBJ1-1; D unclear. Germline-derived CDR1 and CDR2 are KGHDR and SFDVKD. V shed 2 bases and J shed 1 base, with 13 bases lying between them. The CDR3 has 16 amino acids. The CDR3 sequence is CATSDSLWRENTEAFF. CDR3 DNA sequence: TGTGCCACCAGTGATTCCCTATGGAGGGAGAACACTGAAGCTTTCTTT.

The chain links TRBV9 to TRBJ1-2, with D perhaps matching TRBD1 (5 bases). V lost 2 bases to trimming and J lost 5 bases, with 7 bases between them. Germline V lookup: CDR1 SGDLS, CDR2 YYNGEE. The CDR3 runs 12 residues. The CDR3 here is CASSVTGYGYTF. CDR3 coding DNA: TGTGCCAGCAGCGTTACAGGATATGGCTACACCTTC.

V gene TRBV7-9 combines with J gene TRBJ2-7, with 9 bases aligning to TRBD1. The CDR3 runs 12 residues. V was pared by 10 bases and J by 2 bases, with 3 bases of the junction left unmatched. Germline V lookup: CDR1 SEHNR, CDR2 FQNEAQ (reference sequence). The CDR3 loop reads CAIDRGAYEQYF. CDR3 DNA: TGTGCCATAGACAGGGGGGCCTACGAGCAGTACTTC.

This chain links TRBV5-1 with TRBJ1-2; D gene ambiguous. Germline-derived CDR1 and CDR2 are SGHRS and YFSETQ. The CDR3 contains 13 residues. Trimming left V 0 bases short and J 5 bases short, with 8 bases between. This CDR3 is CASSLGLRYGYTF. The CDR3 DNA follows: TGCGCCAGCAGCTTGGGCCTCCGGTATGGCTACACCTTC.

This chain links TRBV3-1 (or the pseudogene TRBV3-2) with TRBJ2-4, with 10 bases lining up with TRBD2. Germline V lookup: CDR1 LGHDT, CDR2 YNNKEL (reference sequence). This CDR3 region has 17 residues. With 1 base clipped from V and 0 bases from J, the junction kept 3 bases outside the gene matches. In DNA form, the CDR3 reads TGTGCCAGCAGCCAAGTAGCGGGAGGTCTAGCCAAAAACATTCAGTACTTC. Translation: CASSQVAGGLAKNIQYF.

In DNA, the CDR3 is TGTGCCTGGAGGGACATGGGACTAGCGGAAGAGACCCAGTACTTC. Protein: CAWRDMGLAEETQYF. V is TRBV30 and J is TRBJ2-5; 11 nucleotides match TRBD2. The junction had 6 bases not matched to a gene; V was cut back by 3 bases and J by 3 bases. The germline V gene has CDR1 GTSNPN and CDR2 SVGIG (reference sequence). The CDR3 runs 15 residues.

This clone appeared a few times. The genes are TRBV28 and TRBJ1-5; 7 nucleotides agree with TRBD1. The CDR3 runs to 15 residues. With V trimmed by 7 bases and J by 0 bases, 6 bases remained unmatched. Germline CDR1 and CDR2: MDHEN and SYDVKM. CDR3: CASTEDRASNQPQHF. The DNA of the CDR3 is TGTGCCAGCACTGAAGACAGGGCTAGCAATCAGCCCCAGCATTTT.

V gene TRBV19 combines with J gene TRBJ1-1; D is unclear. V was pared by 5 bases and J by 3 bases, with 7 bases between. This CDR3 is 12 amino acids long. Germline loops: CDR1 LNHDA, CDR2 SQIVND (reference sequence). The CDR3: CASSLSHTEAFF. The CDR3 nucleotides read TGTGCCAGTAGTCTTTCTCACACTGAAGCTTTCTTT.

The chain combines TRBV13 with TRBJ1-6; no clear D. The length of the CDR3 is 15 residues. V shed 1 base and J shed 8 bases, with 12 bases lying between them. Germline loops: CDR1 PRHDT, CDR2 FYEKMQ (reference sequence). The DNA for the CDR3 is TGTGCCAGCAGCTTAGATTTATCCGCGGATTCACCCCTCCACTTT. It translates to CASSLDLSADSPLHF.

The rearrangement joins TRBV18 to TRBJ2-3, with 16 bases lining up with TRBD2. In germline, CDR1 is KGHSH, CDR2 LQKENI. The CDR3 is 17 residues long. J gave up 4 bases and V 3 bases, and 4 bases lay outside the gene matches. CDR3 in DNA: TGTGCCAGCTCACCCCCGGGACTAGCGGGGGGGCCAGATACGCAGTATTTT. It translates to CASSPPGLAGGPDTQYF.

This chain links TRBV5-6 with TRBJ1-2, with D tentatively TRBD1 (5 bases). With 8 bases removed from V and 2 bases from J, the gap between germline ends came to 10 bases. The CDR3 contains 12 residues. The germline V gene encodes CDR1 SGHDT and CDR2 YYEEEE. CDR3 DNA sequence: TGTGCCAGTAGATGGGGCAACTATGGCTACACCTTC. Translating gives CASRWGNYGYTF.

The V call is TRBV28, the J call TRBJ2-7, with D possibly matching TRBD2 (6 bases). Trimming cost V 5 bases and J 4 bases, with 15 bases left between them. Germline V gives CDR1 MDHEN, CDR2 SYDVKM. CDR3 size: 14 residues. CDR3 in amino acids: CASSGGSYTYEQYF. The CDR3 bases are TGTGCCAGCAGTGGAGGGTCTTATACATACGAGCAGTACTTC.

The chain links TRBV29-1 to TRBJ2-4; TRBD2 matches 7 bases. Germline V gene data show CDR1 as SQVTM and CDR2 as ANQGSEA. The CDR3 consists of 15 residues. The junction had 14 bases not matched to a gene; V was cut back by 4 bases and J by 8 bases. In DNA, the CDR3 is TGCAGCGTTGGGGCTAGCGGCCAAGGTCGGGACATTCAGTACTTC. It yields the protein CSVGASGQGRDIQYF.

The chain uses TRBV2 and TRBJ2-2; a weak D match, TRBD2 (5 bases). V shed 11 bases and J shed 8 bases, with 21 bases lying between them. Germline CDR1 is SNHLY and CDR2 is FYNNEI. This CDR3 contains 14 residues. CDR3 sequence (DNA): TGTGCCGGTGCGGCGAGGGAATCAACTGGGGAGCTGTTTTTT. It codes for CAGAARESTGELFF.

This chain joins TRBV5-1 and TRBJ2-7, with 11 bases fitting TRBD2. This CDR3 spans 15 amino acids. The junction had 7 bases not matched to a gene; V was cut back by 3 bases and J by 5 bases. The V gene's germline CDR1 is SGHRS and CDR2 YFSETQ. The DNA for the CDR3 is TGCGCCAGCAGCTGCGTAGCGGGGGGGCGGGACGAGCAGTACTTC. Its translation is CASSCVAGGRDEQYF.